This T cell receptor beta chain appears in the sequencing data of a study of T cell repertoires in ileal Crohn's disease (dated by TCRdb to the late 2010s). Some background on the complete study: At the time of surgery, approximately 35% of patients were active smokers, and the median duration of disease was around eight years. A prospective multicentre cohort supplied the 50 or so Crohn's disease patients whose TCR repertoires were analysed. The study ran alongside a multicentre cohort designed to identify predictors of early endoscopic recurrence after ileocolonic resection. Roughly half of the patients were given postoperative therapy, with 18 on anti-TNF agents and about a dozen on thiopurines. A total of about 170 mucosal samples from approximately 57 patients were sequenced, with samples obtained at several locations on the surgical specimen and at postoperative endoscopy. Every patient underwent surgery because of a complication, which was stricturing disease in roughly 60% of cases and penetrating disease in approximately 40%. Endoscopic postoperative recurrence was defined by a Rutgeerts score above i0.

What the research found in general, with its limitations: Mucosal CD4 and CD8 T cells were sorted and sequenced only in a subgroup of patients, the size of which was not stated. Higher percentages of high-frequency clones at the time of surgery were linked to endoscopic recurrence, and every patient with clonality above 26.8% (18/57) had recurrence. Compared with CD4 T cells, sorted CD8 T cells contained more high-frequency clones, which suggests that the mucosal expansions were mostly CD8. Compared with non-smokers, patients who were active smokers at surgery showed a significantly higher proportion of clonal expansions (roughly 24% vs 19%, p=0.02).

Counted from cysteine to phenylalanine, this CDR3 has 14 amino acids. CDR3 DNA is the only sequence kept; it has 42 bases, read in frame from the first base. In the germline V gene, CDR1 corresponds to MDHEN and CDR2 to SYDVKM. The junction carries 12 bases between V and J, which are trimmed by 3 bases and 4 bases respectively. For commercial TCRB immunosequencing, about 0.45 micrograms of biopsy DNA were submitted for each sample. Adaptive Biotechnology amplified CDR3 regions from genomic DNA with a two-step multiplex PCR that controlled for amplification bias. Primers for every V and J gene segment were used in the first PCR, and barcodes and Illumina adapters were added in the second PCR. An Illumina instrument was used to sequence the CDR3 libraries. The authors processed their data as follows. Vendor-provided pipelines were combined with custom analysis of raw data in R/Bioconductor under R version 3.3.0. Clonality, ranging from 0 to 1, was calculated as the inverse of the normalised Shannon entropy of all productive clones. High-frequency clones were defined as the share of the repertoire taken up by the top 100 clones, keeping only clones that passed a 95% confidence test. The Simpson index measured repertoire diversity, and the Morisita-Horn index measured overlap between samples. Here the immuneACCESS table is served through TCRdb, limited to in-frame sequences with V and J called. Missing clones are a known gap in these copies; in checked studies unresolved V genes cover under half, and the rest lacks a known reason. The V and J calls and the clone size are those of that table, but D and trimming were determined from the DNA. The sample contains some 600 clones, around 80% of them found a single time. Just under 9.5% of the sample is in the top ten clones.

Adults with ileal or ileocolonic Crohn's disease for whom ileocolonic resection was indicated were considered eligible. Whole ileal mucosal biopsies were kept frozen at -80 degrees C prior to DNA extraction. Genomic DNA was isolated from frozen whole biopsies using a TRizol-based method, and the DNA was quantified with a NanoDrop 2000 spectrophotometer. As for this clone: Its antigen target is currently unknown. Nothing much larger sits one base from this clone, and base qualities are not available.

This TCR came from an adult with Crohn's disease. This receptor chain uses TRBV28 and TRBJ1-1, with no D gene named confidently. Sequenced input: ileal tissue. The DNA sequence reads TGTGCCAGCAGTTTCAGGTGGTCGTTCACTGAAGCTTTCTTT. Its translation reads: CASSFRWSFTEAFF.